This entry features one T cell receptor (beta chain) sequence. This CDR3 has 12 residues. The V gene lost 3 bases and the J gene lost 8 bases, with 7 bases spanning the gap. CDR1 is KGHDR, CDR2 SFDVKD, per germline. This sample stems from a study of CD8+CD57+ T cells in acquired aplastic anemia. Genomic DNA provided the template from which TCR beta VDJ and CDR3 profiles were obtained. Using its own MiXCR run on the reads, TCRdb lists one record per CDR3 protein. The sample consists of under 200,000 distinct CDR3 sequences, 40% to 55% of them appearing once. Previously, flow cytometry had revealed CD8+CD57+ cell expansion in the patients chosen for sequencing.

The TCR sequence derives from a human donor with aplastic anemia. Material: sorted CD4+, CD8+, or CD8+CD57+ T cells (not recorded which) from PBMCs. This chain links TRBV24-1 with TRBJ2-1; D unresolved. CDR3 region: CATSDQRHEQFF. The CDR3 DNA is TGTGCCACCAGTGATCAGAGGCATGAGCAGTTCTTC.